Described below is a single TCR beta chain sequence and its context. One end of the junction does not line up with germline, which may come from a read error. The data are from a study of tumor-infiltrating lymphocytes in primary liver carcinoma. TCR beta cDNA was prepared out of 500 ng total RNA by means of a constant-region primer. A slightly modified ARM-PCR protocol with three nested multiplex PCR rounds produced these TCR beta libraries. In the first two PCR rounds, TRBV1-TRBV30 forward primers were paired with a C-beta reverse primer, and each round lasted roughly 10 cycles. TCRdb independently ran MiXCR on the multiplex PCR reads; one entry per CDR3 protein. The sample consists of about 75,000 distinct CDR3 sequences, 69% of them appearing once. For each extraction, RNA and DNA were obtained together from around 20-30 mg of unsorted bulk tissue. This CDR3 has 13 residues. CDR1 and CDR2 (germline): SGHDN, FVKESK.

What was sequenced was tumor-adjacent normal liver tissue. This receptor was identified in a man aged 35 to 55 with primary liver carcinoma and hepatitis B virus infection. The V gene is TRBV14, the J gene TRBJ2-1; D might be TRBD2 (6 bases). In DNA, the CDR3 is TGTGCCAGCGGCGGAGGGAGCTACTATGAGCAGTTCTTC. This gives the protein CASGGGSYYEQFF. The full variable domain, in which reference TRBV14 and TRBJ2-1 provide the parts outside the CDR3, is EAGVTQFPSHSVIEKGQTVTLRCDPISGHDNLYWYRRVMGKEIKFLLHFVKESKQDESGMPNNRFLAERTGGTYSTLKVQPAELEDSGVYFCASGGGSYYEQFFGPGTRLTVL.